What follows are 29 T cell receptor beta chains derived from one specimen sequenced in a study of control samples from healthy donors and cancer patients. Assay used: immunoSEQ multiplex PCR; TCRdb lists only in-frame clones, some missing. The table includes 75,000 to 100,000 clones, about 85% detected once. The specimen was blood. The receptors here all came from a woman in her forties or fifties in good health.

The J gene is TRBJ2-5, the V gene TRBV7-2; D is possibly TRBD1 or TRBD2 (6 bases each). Per germline, CDR1 SGHTA and CDR2 FQGNSA. This CDR3 spans 16 amino acids. Between the trimmed V and J ends, which lost 1 base and 8 bases, there was a span of 20 bases. The CDR3 spells CASSLGGLRGRFTQYF. The CDR3 nucleotides are TGTGCCAGCAGCTTAGGGGGCCTGAGGGGGAGGTTTACCCAGTACTTC.

This sequence joins TRBV7-2 and TRBJ1-1; 7 bases are shared with TRBD1. The germline V gene encodes CDR1 SGHTA and CDR2 FQGNSA. The CDR3 has 14 residues. The junction had 4 bases not matched to a gene; V was cut back by 5 bases and J by 1 base. In DNA, the CDR3 is TGTGCCAGCAGCACCCGACAGGGGAACACTGAAGCTTTCTTT. It is translated as CASSTRQGNTEAFF.

The CDR3 region has the DNA TGTGCCAGCAGCTTGGCCGGGCGGGGGATCGGCTACGAGCAGTACTTC. Its protein is CASSLAGRGIGYEQYF. V usage is TRBV5-5 and J usage is TRBJ2-7; 7 nucleotides match TRBD2. CDR1 is SGHKS, CDR2 YYEKEE, per germline (reference sequence). J was trimmed by 3 bases and V by 0 bases; bases with no gene match: 9. The CDR3 consists of 16 residues.

The V and J genes are TRBV6-5 and TRBJ1-4; TRBD1 might be the D (6 bases). Germline V gene sequence: CDR1 MNHEY, CDR2 SVGAGI. Trimming shortened V by 6 bases and J by 12 bases, and 23 bases separated the two germline ends. This CDR3 is built from 15 residues. CDR3 amino acids: CASRDQGSVGEELFF. The CDR3 region has the DNA TGTGCCAGCAGAGATCAGGGGTCAGTGGGCGAAGAACTGTTTTTT.

This chain uses TRBV5-4 with TRBJ2-3; 7 bases line up with TRBD2. J was trimmed by 6 bases and V by 0 bases; bases with no gene match: 10. The CDR3 is made up of 16 amino acids. Germline values: CDR1 SGHNT, CDR2 YYREEE (reference sequence). The CDR3 loop is CASSLEASGGRDTQYF. Here the CDR3 DNA reads TGTGCCAGCAGCTTGGAAGCTAGCGGCGGTAGGGATACGCAGTATTTT.

The chain employs TRBV19 and TRBJ2-3; 10 positions agree with TRBD2. The germline CDR1 and CDR2 sequences are LNHDA and SQIVND (reference sequence). This CDR3 comprises 17 residues. J lost 0 bases, V lost 1 base, and 4 bases had no gene match. CDR3 in amino acids: CASSIGTSGMSTDTQYF. The CDR3 nucleotides read TGTGCCAGTAGTATAGGGACTAGCGGAATGAGCACAGATACGCAGTATTTT.

V usage is TRBV28 and J usage is TRBJ2-7; 8 positions agree with TRBD1. Germline lookup yields CDR1 MDHEN and CDR2 SYDVKM. The CDR3 contains 17 residues. Unmatched junction bases numbered 12, after V lost 4 bases and J lost 1 base. CDR3 sequence (DNA): TGTGCCAGCAGTTACTTCCTTGGACAGGGTAGGTCCTACGAGCAGTACTTC. This sequence encodes CASSYFLGQGRSYEQYF.

The chain employs TRBV5-8 and TRBJ1-5, with D tentatively TRBD1 (6 bases). Trimming took 5 bases from V and 0 from J, leaving 15 bases between them. CDR1 and CDR2 (germline): SGHTS, YDEGEE. The CDR3 contains 16 residues. DNA of the CDR3: TGTGCCAGCAGGCCGGGACACTTAATTAGCAATCAGCCCCAGCATTTT. As protein: CASRPGHLISNQPQHF. Full variable domain (outside the CDR3, taken from reference TRBV5-8 and TRBJ1-5): EAGVTQSPTHLIKTRGQQATLRCSPISGHTSVYWYQQALGLGLQFLLWYDEGEERNRGNFPPRFSGRQFPNYSSELNVNALELEDSALYLCASRPGHLISNQPQHFGDGTRLSIL.

There are a few counts of this clone. This rearrangement joins TRBV7-6 to TRBJ1-5; possible D gene TRBD1, 5 bases. This CDR3 comprises 16 residues. V lost 5 bases and J lost 7, with 21 bases in between. Germline CDR1 reads SGHVS; CDR2 reads FNYEAQ. CDR3 region: CASSPLGTPEGQPQHF. The CDR3, as DNA: TGTGCCAGCAGCCCTCTCGGGACCCCTGAGGGACAGCCCCAGCATTTT.

The rearrangement links TRBV7-8 to TRBJ1-1, with 12 bases aligning to TRBD1. Germline loops: CDR1 SGHVS, CDR2 FQNEAQ. This CDR3 spans 16 amino acids. V was clipped by 5 bases and J by 5 bases; unmatched bases: 9. The chain's CDR3 is CASSLGTGGRLTEAFF. The DNA for the CDR3 is TGTGCCAGCAGCCTCGGGACAGGGGGCCGTTTGACTGAAGCTTTCTTT.

J is TRBJ1-1 and V is TRBV6-5, with 10 bases aligning to TRBD1. Per the germline V gene, CDR1 is MNHEY and CDR2 is SVGAGI. Unmatched junction bases numbered 4, after V lost 5 bases and J lost 4 bases. The CDR3 is 14 amino acids. CDR3: CASSKRTGGTEAFF. The CDR3 DNA sequence: TGTGCCAGCAGTAAACGGACAGGGGGCACTGAAGCTTTCTTT.

The rearrangement uses TRBV5-1 and TRBJ1-1; the D gene is possibly TRBD1 (6 bases). The CDR3 length is 15 residues. Germline CDR1 reads SGHRS; CDR2 reads YFSETQ. V dropped 2 bases and J dropped 8 bases, with 19 bases sitting between them. The CDR3 region has the DNA TGCGCCAGCAGCTTTGGCCAGGGGAGTTATGGGGAAGCTTTCTTT. This translates into CASSFGQGSYGEAFF.

This rearrangement joins TRBV2 to TRBJ2-1; TRBD1 matches at 8 bases. The CDR3 is 15 residues long. CDR1 is SNHLY, CDR2 FYNNEI, per germline. After removal of 2 bases from V and 7 bases from J, the junction contained 7 bases not matched to a gene. The CDR3 loop reads CASSESRTGLNEQFF. CDR3 coding DNA: TGTGCCAGCAGTGAATCGAGGACAGGGTTGAATGAGCAGTTCTTC.

The rearrangement joins TRBV5-1 to TRBJ1-1; D ambiguous. Trimming removed 2 bases from V and 4 bases from J, with 9 bases in between. The CDR3 covers 13 residues. CDR1 SGHRS and CDR2 YFSETQ come from the germline V gene. This CDR3 is CASSFSGVTEAFF. CDR3 coding DNA: TGCGCCAGCAGCTTCTCTGGGGTCACTGAAGCTTTCTTT.

The chain recombines TRBV7-9 with TRBJ2-3; 7 bases are a match to TRBD2. V dropped 2 bases and J dropped 5; count of bases not matched to a gene: 7. Germline-derived CDR1 and CDR2 are SEHNR and FQNEAQ (reference sequence). The CDR3 spans 15 residues. CDR3 amino acids: CASSLLGEGGDTQYF. The CDR3 nucleotides are TGTGCCAGCAGCTTATTGGGGGAGGGCGGAGATACGCAGTATTTT.

The V and J genes are TRBV11-3 and TRBJ2-1; 10 bases agree with TRBD1. V trimming: 0 bases; J trimming: 10 bases; junction bases outside the gene matches: 3. Germline V gene data show CDR1 as SGHNT and CDR2 as YENEEA. This CDR3 contains 14 residues. The CDR3 region has the DNA TGTGCCAGCAGCTTAGATCGGACAGGGGGGGAGCAGTTCTTC. Encoded protein: CASSLDRTGGEQFF. Filled out from reference TRBV11-3 and TRBJ2-1, the complete variable domain reads EAGVVQSPRYKIIEKKQPVAFWCNPISGHNTLYWYLQNLGQGPELLIRYENEEAVDDSQLPKDRFSAERLKGVDSTLKIQPAELGDSAVYLCASSLDRTGGEQFFGPGTRLTVL.

This clone was seen a single time. The chain is built from TRBV6-6 and TRBJ2-1; D may be TRBD2 (5 bases). Germline assignment: CDR1 MNHNY and CDR2 SVGAGI (reference sequence). The germline V and J ends were trimmed by 6 bases and 10 bases, with 22 bases remaining between them. The CDR3 extends over 15 amino acids. In nucleotides, the CDR3 is TGTGCCAGCAGGGGGAAACTAGTCCGGTCATCCGAGCAGTTCTTC. It is translated as CASRGKLVRSSEQFF.

J is TRBJ2-1 and V is TRBV7-9; TRBD2 matches 9 bases. The CDR3 spans 18 residues. Germline V gives CDR1 SEHNR, CDR2 FQNEAQ (reference sequence). The V and J ends lost 0 bases and 2 bases, in that order; junction bases with no gene match: 8. The DNA for the CDR3 is TGTGCCAGCAGCTTAGCTAGCGGGAGCCGTAGGACCTACAATGAGCAGTTCTTC. Protein: CASSLASGSRRTYNEQFF.

The rearrangement joins TRBV10-2 to TRBJ2-6, with D unresolved. V lost 3 bases, J lost 8 bases, and 5 bases lay in between. Germline CDR1 WSHSY, CDR2 SAAADI. The CDR3 extends over 12 amino acids. The CDR3 is CASSEGTNVLTF. The DNA for the CDR3 is TGCGCCAGCAGTGAAGGAACCAACGTCCTGACTTTC.

The chain joins TRBV11-2 to TRBJ1-2; D gene unclear. The CDR3 is made up of 14 amino acids. CDR1 is SGHAT and CDR2 is FQNNGV in the germline V gene. Trimming took 5 bases from V and 0 from J, leaving 10 bases between them. The CDR3 DNA is TGTGCCAGCAGCCTTAGGCAGCCTAACTATGGCTACACCTTC. Amino acid sequence: CASSLRQPNYGYTF.

The chain links TRBV5-6 to TRBJ1-2; a weak D match, TRBD1 (6 bases). The CDR3 totals 16 residues. V was clipped by 2 bases and J by 7 bases, with 21 bases between them. Germline assignment: CDR1 SGHDT and CDR2 YYEEEE. The CDR3 nucleotides are TGTGCCAGCAGCTTAGACACAGGGACACAAATGGGTGGCTACACCTTC. Amino acid sequence: CASSLDTGTQMGGYTF.

The chain carries TRBV14 and TRBJ2-3; D may be TRBD2 (5 bases). This CDR3 comprises 15 residues. V was cut by 4 bases and J by 1 base, with 12 bases left in between. Germline V gene sequence: CDR1 SGHDN, CDR2 FVKESK. CDR3: CASSPRDGGTDTQYF. Written as DNA, the CDR3 is TGTGCCAGCAGCCCAAGAGACGGGGGCACAGATACGCAGTATTTT.

This rearrangement joins TRBV4-1 to TRBJ2-2; 9 bases agree with TRBD2. The V gene's germline CDR1 is MGHRA and CDR2 YSYEKL. This CDR3 region has 16 residues. With 0 bases clipped from V and 6 bases from J, the junction kept 5 bases outside the gene matches. Here the CDR3 reads CASSQELAGGAGELFF. The CDR3 DNA reads as TGCGCCAGCAGCCAAGAACTCGCGGGAGGGGCCGGGGAGCTGTTTTTT.

The J gene is TRBJ2-1, the V gene TRBV7-3, with no clear D. Germline V gene lookup returns CDR1 SGHTA and CDR2 FQGTGA. The V gene lost 3 bases and the J gene lost 6 bases, with 6 bases spanning the gap. The CDR3 consists of 12 residues. The CDR3 sequence is CASSFTTNEQFF. In DNA, the CDR3 is TGTGCCAGCAGCTTTACTACCAATGAGCAGTTCTTC.

The J gene is TRBJ1-2, the V gene TRBV2; the D is unclear. From germline, CDR1 is SNHLY and CDR2 FYNNEI. V lost 0 bases and J 4 bases, leaving 12 bases between the germline ends. The CDR3 is 15 residues long. The CDR3 DNA reads as TGTGCCAGCAGTGAAGCTGCGGGGATTAGCTATGGCTACACCTTC. Amino acid sequence: CASSEAAGISYGYTF. Using reference TRBV2 and TRBJ1-2 for the parts outside the CDR3, the full variable domain is EPEVTQTPSHQVTQMGQEVILRCVPISNHLYFYWYRQILGQKVEFLVSFYNNEISEKSEIFDDQFSVERPDGSNFTLKIRSTKLEDSAMYFCASSEAAGISYGYTFGSGTRLTVV.

The chain uses TRBV7-3 and TRBJ2-1; D is perhaps TRBD2 (7 bases). CDR1 SGHTA and CDR2 FQGTGA come from the germline V gene. The CDR3 contains 14 residues. V shed 4 bases and J shed 3 bases, with 10 bases lying between them. This chain's CDR3 is CASSWGGDYNEQFF. The CDR3 DNA sequence: TGTGCCAGCAGCTGGGGGGGCGACTACAATGAGCAGTTCTTC.

This chain connects TRBV11-2 to TRBJ1-2; D gene unclear. This CDR3 region has 16 residues. Per germline, CDR1 SGHAT and CDR2 FQNNGV. The germline V and J ends were trimmed by 0 bases and 3 bases, with 14 bases remaining between them. The CDR3, as DNA: TGTGCCAGCAGCTTAGATGCGAACCCTCTTTACTATGGCTACACCTTC. This sequence encodes CASSLDANPLYYGYTF.

This clone has just one count. The chain recombines TRBV5-1 with TRBJ2-6, with D possibly called TRBD1 or TRBD2 (5 bases each). Trimming left V 9 bases short and J 11 bases short, with 18 bases between. The CDR3 loop spans 13 amino acids. Germline lookup yields CDR1 SGHRS and CDR2 YFSETQ. This CDR3 is CATGRGAEDVLTF. CDR3 bases: TGCGCCACAGGCCGGGGCGCTGAGGACGTCCTGACTTTC.

The gene calls are TRBV7-9 and TRBJ2-7, with a weak D call TRBD1 (5 bases). This CDR3 has 16 amino acids. V gave up 5 bases and J gave up 0 bases, with 17 bases separating them. CDR1 SEHNR and CDR2 FQNEAQ come from the germline V gene (reference sequence). DNA for the CDR3: TGTGCCAGCAGCGGGCGGAAGGGGCAGAGCTCCTACGAGCAGTACTTC. Residues: CASSGRKGQSSYEQYF.